The TCR beta chain described here comes from a study of OX40 agonist ivuxolimab in advanced cancers. Only in-frame clones appear in the TCRdb table, and some are missing; sequencing was by immunoSEQ multiplex PCR. The profile shows 50,000 to 75,000 clones, around 88% of them singletons. The germline CDR1 and CDR2 sequences are LNHDA and SQIVND (reference sequence). This CDR3 has 16 amino acids. V was shortened by 5 bases and J by 6 bases, with 20 bases between the two germline ends. The source was CD4+ or CD8+ T cells sorted from blood, collected in a trial of the OX40 agonist ivuxolimab. The sequence derives from an adult with an advanced solid tumor such as melanoma, head and neck, liver or kidney cancer. The chain recombines TRBV19 with TRBJ2-1; no definite D call. CDR3 region: CASSPPLSRQSNEQFF. CDR3 in DNA: TGTGCCAGTAGTCCCCCACTAAGCAGGCAATCCAATGAGCAGTTCTTC.